Each of the 7 T cell receptor beta chains below was sequenced from the same sample in a study of blood T cell repertoires in COVID-19. The assay was immunoSEQ multiplex PCR, and TCRdb's table has in-frame clones only and misses some. The data show approximately 68,000 clones, around 85% seen once. Specimen: peripheral blood. These receptors originate from a woman aged 80 or over with active or convalescent COVID-19.

The chain couples TRBV29-1 to TRBJ1-4; D not resolved. Between the trimmed V and J ends, which lost 6 bases and 0 bases, there was a span of 11 bases. The CDR3 loop spans 14 amino acids. Germline CDR1 and CDR2: SQVTM and ANQGSEA. CDR3 protein: CSVDPLATNEKLFF. The CDR3 region has the DNA TGCAGCGTCGACCCCCTAGCAACTAATGAAAAACTGTTTTTT.

In DNA, the CDR3 is TGTGCCAGCAGACCTACCGGGGACAGGGAGGGCTACACCTTC. Amino acids: CASRPTGDREGYTF. The genes are TRBV16 and TRBJ1-2, with TRBD1 matching over 9 bases. This CDR3 is 14 amino acids long. V was clipped by 6 bases and J by 8 bases; unmatched bases: 10. CDR1 and CDR2 (germline): KGHSY, FQNENV.

V gene TRBV27 combines with J gene TRBJ1-5; D gene uncertain. Trimming stripped 3 bases from V and 3 bases from J, with 9 bases between. CDR3 length: 14 amino acids. Germline V gene lookup returns CDR1 MNHEY and CDR2 SMNVEV (reference sequence). CDR3 nucleotide sequence: TGTGCCAGCAGTTTTGTCGCAGTCAATCAGCCCCAGCATTTT. Translating it yields CASSFVAVNQPQHF.

The V gene is TRBV21-1, the J gene TRBJ2-5; TRBD2 is the table's D call and was not checked against the DNA. TRBV21-1 is recorded as a pseudogene. This CDR3 spans 11 amino acids. Here the CDR3 DNA reads TGTGCCAGCAGCACCGGGGAGACCCAGTACTTC. This sequence encodes CASSTGETQYF.

This chain links TRBV5-6 with TRBJ2-6, with D perhaps TRBD2 (5 bases). CDR3 length: 17 residues. Germline lookup yields CDR1 SGHDT and CDR2 YYEEEE. Trimming left V 2 bases short and J 0 bases short, with 12 bases between. The DNA of the CDR3 is TGTGCCAGCAGCTTCAAGGACTGGAGCTCTGGGGCCAACGTCCTGACTTTC. Its protein is CASSFKDWSSGANVLTF. Full variable domain (missing parts from reference TRBV5-6 and TRBJ2-6): DAGVTQSPTHLIKTRGQQVTLRCSPKSGHDTVSWYQQALGQGPQFIFQYYEEEERQRGNFPDRFSGHQFPNYSSELNVNALLLGDSALYLCASSFKDWSSGANVLTFGAGSRLTVL.

J is TRBJ2-2 and V is TRBV2, with D perhaps TRBD1 (5 bases). CDR3 length equals 13 residues. The germline V and J ends were trimmed by 3 bases and 4 bases, with 6 bases remaining between them. Looked up from germline, CDR1 is SNHLY and CDR2 is FYNNEI. The CDR3 is CASSDDSTGELFF. The CDR3 DNA reads TGTGCCAGCAGTGATGACAGCACCGGGGAGCTGTTTTTT.

The chain couples TRBV12-3 or TRBV12-4 to TRBJ2-1; possible D gene TRBD1, 6 bases. The CDR3 runs to 12 residues. Trimming removed 6 bases from V and 11 bases from J, with 14 bases in between. CDR3 amino acids: CASRGRGTKQFF. In DNA form, the CDR3 reads TGTGCCAGCAGGGGTAGGGGGACAAAGCAGTTCTTC.